This T cell receptor (beta chain) was sequenced in a study of blood T cell repertoires in COVID-19. This clone was seen a handful of times. Germline CDR1 is MNHEY and CDR2 is SVGAGI. The CDR3 is 15 residues long. V was trimmed by 5 bases and J by 3 bases, leaving 16 bases between them. As processed by the authors: Amplification of reference gene primers was used by the study to estimate nucleated cell counts. The data were produced by immunoSEQ multiplex PCR, yet TCRdb's version contains in-frame clones alone and is incomplete. The DNA gave D and trimming, while V, J and clone size come from that table. Among roughly 300,000 clones listed, around 85% were seen once. Patients at the Seattle site were enrolled during active infection and followed longitudinally.

The chain employs TRBV6-5 and TRBJ1-1, with D uncertain. Input material: peripheral blood. The receptor's source is a human donor with COVID-19, enrolled during active disease. The donor label of this sample is uncertain. CDR3 coding DNA: TGTGCCAGCAGTAGTTTCCCCCTCGGGGACACTGAAGCTTTCTTT. The encoded protein is CASSSFPLGDTEAFF.